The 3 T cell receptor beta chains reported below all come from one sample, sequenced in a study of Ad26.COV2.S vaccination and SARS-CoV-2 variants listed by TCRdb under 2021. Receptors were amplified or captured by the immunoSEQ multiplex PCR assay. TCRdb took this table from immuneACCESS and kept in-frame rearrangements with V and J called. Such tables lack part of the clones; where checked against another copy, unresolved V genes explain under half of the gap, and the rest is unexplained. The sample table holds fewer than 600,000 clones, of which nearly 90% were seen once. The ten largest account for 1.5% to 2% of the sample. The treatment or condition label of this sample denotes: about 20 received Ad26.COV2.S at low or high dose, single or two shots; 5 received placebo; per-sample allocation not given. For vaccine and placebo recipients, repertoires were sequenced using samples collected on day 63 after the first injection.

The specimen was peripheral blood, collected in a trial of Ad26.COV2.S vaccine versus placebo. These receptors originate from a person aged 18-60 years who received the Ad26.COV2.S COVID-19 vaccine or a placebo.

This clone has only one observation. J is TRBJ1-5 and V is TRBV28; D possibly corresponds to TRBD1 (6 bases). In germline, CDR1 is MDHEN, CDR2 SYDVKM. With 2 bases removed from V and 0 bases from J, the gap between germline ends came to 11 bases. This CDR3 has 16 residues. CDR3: CASSLVTGSSNQPQHF. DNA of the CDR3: TGTGCCAGCAGTTTAGTTACAGGGAGTAGCAATCAGCCCCAGCATTTT.

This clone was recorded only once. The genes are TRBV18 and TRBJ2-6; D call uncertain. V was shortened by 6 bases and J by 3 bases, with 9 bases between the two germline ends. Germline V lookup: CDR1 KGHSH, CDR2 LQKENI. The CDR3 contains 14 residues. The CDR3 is CASSPLVGANVLTF. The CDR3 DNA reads TGTGCCAGCTCCCCGCTGGTTGGGGCCAACGTCCTGACTTTC. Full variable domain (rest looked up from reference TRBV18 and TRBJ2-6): NAGVMQNPRHLVRRRGQEARLRCSPMKGHSHVYWYRQLPEEGLKFMVYLQKENIIDESGMPKERFSAEFPKEGPSILRIQQVVRGDSAAYFCASSPLVGANVLTFGAGSRLTVL.

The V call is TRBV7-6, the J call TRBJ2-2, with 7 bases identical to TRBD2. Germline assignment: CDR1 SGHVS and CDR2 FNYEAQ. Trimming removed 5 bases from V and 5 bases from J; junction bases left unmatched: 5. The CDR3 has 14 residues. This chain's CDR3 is CASSRNGGTGELFF. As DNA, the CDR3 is TGTGCCAGCAGCCGGAACGGGGGGACCGGGGAGCTGTTTTTT.